This entry is about one T cell receptor (beta chain). The antigen is not known. The method was immunoSEQ multiplex PCR; TCRdb's version includes in-frame clones alone and lacks a portion of them. The sample consists of just over 85,000 clones, 85% to 95% of them appearing once. V lost 5 bases and J lost 2, with 18 bases in between. Per the germline V gene, CDR1 is MRHNA and CDR2 is SNTAGT. The CDR3 loop spans 16 amino acids. The sample belongs to a study of graft-versus-host responses after intestinal transplantation. General study points: Graft-versus-host to host-versus-graft clonal ratios in allografts were high in patients with graft-donor T cell macrochimerism.

The specimen comprised unstimulated CD8+ T cells sorted from spleen or lymph node cells, sampled before transplant. This chain connects TRBV6-4 to TRBJ1-2; D is perhaps TRBD1 (5 bases). The sequence came from a human donor who was the organ donor for an intestinal transplant. CDR3: CASSPLAGPYNYGYTF. In DNA, the CDR3 is TGTGCCAGCAGTCCGTTAGCAGGGCCGTACAACTATGGCTACACCTTC.